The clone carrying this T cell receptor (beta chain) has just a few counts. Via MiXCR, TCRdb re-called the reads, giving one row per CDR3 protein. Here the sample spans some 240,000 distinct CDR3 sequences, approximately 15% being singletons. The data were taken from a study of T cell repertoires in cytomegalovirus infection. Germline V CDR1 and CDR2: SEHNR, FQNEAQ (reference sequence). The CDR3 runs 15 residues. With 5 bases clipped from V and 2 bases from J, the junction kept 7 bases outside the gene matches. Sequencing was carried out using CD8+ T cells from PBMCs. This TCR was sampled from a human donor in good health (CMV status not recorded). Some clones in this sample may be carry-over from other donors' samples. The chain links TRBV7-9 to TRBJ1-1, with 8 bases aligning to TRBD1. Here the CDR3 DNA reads TGTGCCAGCAGCGACCGGGACAGGAGCAACACTGAAGCTTTCTTT. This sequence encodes CASSDRDRSNTEAFF. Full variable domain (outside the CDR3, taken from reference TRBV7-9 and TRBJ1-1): DTGVSQNPRHKITKRGQNVTFRCDPISEHNRLYWYRQTLGQGPEFLTYFQNEAQLEKSRLLSDRFSAERPKGSFSTLEIQRTEQGDSAMYLCASSDRDRSNTEAFFGQGTRLTVV.